The clone carrying this T cell receptor beta chain came up once. The data originate from a study of blood T cell repertoires in COVID-19. Study-wide context: The study drew acute and convalescent COVID-19 samples from the United States, Italy and Spain. The analysed material was cDNA or gDNA that came from T cells, B-cell-depleted T cells, or PBMCs.

CDR1 GTSNPN and CDR2 SVGIG come from the germline V gene (reference sequence). The CDR3 spans 14 residues. Losses at the gene ends were 3 bases for V and 2 bases for J; bases not matched to a gene: 5. Authors' methods: Nucleated cell number was recorded as an estimate derived from reference gene primer amplification. Libraries were prepared by immunoSEQ multiplex PCR; TCRdb keeps only in-frame clonotypes and omits some of them. V, J and clone size are taken as reported in that table, and D and trimming were inferred from the DNA itself. The table lists 300,000 or so clones, roughly 88% of them singletons.

The sequence came from a young woman with COVID-19, enrolled during active disease. This sequence joins TRBV30 and TRBJ1-2; 8 bases align to TRBD1. Sample: peripheral blood. For the CDR3, the DNA is TGTGCCTGGAGAGGGCAGGGGGCGAACTATGGCTACACCTTC. It yields the protein CAWRGQGANYGYTF.